This T cell receptor beta chain was captured in a study of blood T cell repertoires in COVID-19. The CDR3 loop spans 13 amino acids. Looked up from germline, CDR1 is SGHNT and CDR2 is YYREEE (reference sequence). Trimming removed 2 bases from V and 1 base from J, with 7 bases in between. Original processing methods: Estimation of nucleated cell counts relied on the amplification of reference gene primers. Sequenced by immunoSEQ multiplex PCR; TCRdb stores in-frame clones only, minus some. The DNA was the basis for D and trimming; V, J and clone size are from that table. The sample consists of 150,000 to 200,000 clones, 85% to 95% of them appearing once.

The V call is TRBV5-4, the J call TRBJ2-7, with a tentative D call TRBD1 (6 bases). The clonotype was recovered from a woman between 45 and 60 years old with acute or convalescent COVID-19. Sequenced input: peripheral blood. The CDR3 is CASSFQGSYEQYF. CDR3 in DNA: TGTGCCAGCAGCTTCCAGGGGTCCTACGAGCAGTACTTC.